This TCR beta chain originates from a study of T cells in tumors after PD-1 blockade. Genomic DNA template from tumor biopsies or peripheral blood, roughly 550 ng to 6,004 ng input. This CDR3 has 15 amino acids. Trimming pared 4 bases from V and 4 bases from J, leaving 14 bases between. Per the germline V gene, CDR1 is MGHRA and CDR2 is YSYEKL. The protocol was immunoSEQ multiplex PCR, while the TCRdb copy is restricted to in-frame clones and leaves out a portion. The sample consists of 45,000 to 60,000 clones, about four fifths of them appearing once. The receptor was derived from a human donor with basal cell carcinoma. The sample consisted of PBMCs, taken before anti-PD-1 treatment. The gene calls are TRBV4-1 and TRBJ2-1, with D possibly matching TRBD1 (6 bases). The CDR3 is CASSLTGSGYNEQFF. In nucleotides, the CDR3 is TGCGCCAGCAGCCTAACAGGGAGTGGGTACAATGAGCAGTTCTTC.